The rows below give T cell receptor beta chains drawn from one sample of a study of post-analysis software for immune sequencing data. TCRdb fed the PCR reads into MiXCR, producing one record per CDR3 protein. Among about 820,000 distinct CDR3 sequences listed, 53% were seen once. Sequenced material: blood. Source of these receptors: a girl aged 10-17 years with multiple sclerosis. Both conserved end residues are part of each CDR3. D genes are given only for firm matches. Clone size is given for some rows only: seen once, a few or many times, or a class if the clone is expanded.

TRBJ2-4 | NA | NA | 13 | TRBV25-1 | CASSDSHSLIQYF | TGTGCCAGCAGTGATTCCCACTCCCTCATTCAGTACTTC
TRBJ2-3 | NA | NA | 14 | TRBV20-1 | CSARESPSTDTQYF | TGCAGTGCTAGAGAAAGTCCCAGCACAGATACGCAGTATTTT
TRBJ2-3 | NA | TRBD1 | 15 | TRBV7-8 | CASSMGQGVGDTQYF | TGTGCCAGCAGCATGGGACAGGGGGTGGGAGATACGCAGTATTTT
TRBJ2-3 | NA | NA | 14 | TRBV29-1 | CSASYTHFTDTQYF | TGCAGCGCCTCCTACACTCACTTCACAGATACGCAGTATTTT
TRBJ1-5 | NA | TRBD1 | 18 | TRBV2 | CASSPLRGQGGSNQPQHF | TGTGCCAGCAGCCCTCTACGGGGACAGGGGGGTAGCAATCAGCCCCAGCATTTT
TRBJ2-7 | NA | NA | 13 | TRBV9 | CASSVDFSYEQYF | TGTGCCAGCAGCGTAGACTTCTCATACGAGCAGTACTTC
TRBJ2-5 | many | NA | 17 | TRBV3-1 | CASSAQQATSRPETQYF | TGTGCCAGCAGCGCCCAACAGGCGACTAGTCGGCCGGAGACCCAGTACTTC
TRBJ2-7 | NA | TRBD2 | 18 | TRBV15 | CATSIGTSGSRSSYEQYF | TGTGCCACCAGCATTGGGACTAGCGGGAGCCGTAGCTCCTACGAGCAGTACTTC
TRBJ1-2 | NA | TRBD1 | 12 | TRBV20-1 | CSARGQGNGYTF | TGCAGTGCTAGGGGACAGGGTAATGGCTACACCTTC
TRBJ2-2 | NA | NA | 15 | TRBV18 | CASSPVSANTGELFF | TGTGCCAGCTCACCGGTTTCCGCGAACACCGGGGAGCTGTTTTTT
TRBJ2-3 | NA | NA | 15 | TRBV20-1 | CSARTWSGVRDTQYF | TGCAGTGCTAGAACCTGGTCAGGAGTTCGCGATACGCAGTATTTT
TRBJ2-1 | NA | TRBD2 | 19 | TRBV7-9 | CASSFKGLAGAGFYNEQFF | TGTGCCAGCAGCTTCAAGGGACTAGCGGGAGCGGGCTTCTACAATGAGCAGTTCTTC
TRBJ1-2 | few | NA | 15 | TRBV4-1 | CASSQETGTNYGYTF | TGCGCCAGCAGCCAAGAAACAGGGACCAACTATGGCTACACCTTC
TRBJ2-1 | NA | NA | 14 | TRBV20-1 | CSARDLPDYNEQFF | TGCAGTGCTAGAGATCTTCCAGACTACAATGAGCAGTTCTTC
TRBJ2-3 | NA | TRBD2 | 17 | TRBV27 | CASSLSPGLAGTDTQYF | TGTGCCAGCAGTTTATCCCCGGGACTAGCGGGGACAGATACGCAGTATTTT
TRBJ2-3 | NA | TRBD2 | 15 | TRBV5-1 | CASSLLAGHRDTQYF | TGCGCCAGCAGCTTGTTAGCGGGGCACCGGGATACGCAGTATTTT
TRBJ2-1 | few | NA | 12 | TRBV7-6 | CASSRDRHEQFF | TGTGCCAGCAGCCGCGACAGACATGAGCAGTTCTTC
TRBJ2-7 | NA | TRBD1 | 12 | TRBV29-1 | CSVLRDRGEQYF | TGCAGCGTTCTACGAGACAGGGGCGAGCAGTACTTC
TRBJ2-4 | NA | TRBD1 | 16 | TRBV29-1 | CSVGRGTGVAGNIQYF | TGCAGCGTTGGTCGTGGGACAGGGGTCGCCGGGAACATTCAGTACTTC
TRBJ2-5 | NA | TRBD2 | 15 | TRBV29-1 | CSVRTSGGNQETQYF | TGCAGCGTTCGGACTAGCGGGGGAAACCAAGAGACCCAGTACTTC
TRBJ2-4 | NA | TRBD1 | 15 | TRBV7-2 | CASSLGWGQKNIQYF | TGTGCCAGCAGCTTAGGTTGGGGACAGAAAAACATTCAGTACTTC
TRBJ1-2 | NA | TRBD1 | 15 | TRBV29-1 | CSVELGTGGVYGYTF | TGCAGCGTTGAACTGGGGACAGGGGGTGTATATGGCTACACCTTC
TRBJ1-6 | NA | NA | 18 | TRBV7-6 | CASSRESRGGFGNSPLHF | TGTGCCAGCAGCCGCGAGTCCCGAGGTGGCTTCGGGAATTCACCCCTCCACTTT
TRBJ2-7 | NA | TRBD2 | 16 | TRBV20-1 | CSAPRASGASYNEQYF | TGCAGTGCTCCCCGGGCTAGCGGGGCCTCCTACAATGAGCAGTACTTC
TRBJ2-7 | once | NA | 16 | TRBV7-9 | CASSLALDRKDYEQYF | TGTGCCAGCAGCTTGGCCCTGGACAGAAAAGACTACGAGCAGTACTTC
TRBJ1-1 | NA | NA | 17 | TRBV5-1 | CASSFNPGGAGRTEAFF | TGCGCCAGCAGCTTCAACCCTGGGGGGGCGGGGCGGACTGAAGCTTTCTTT
TRBJ2-5 | NA | NA | 15 | TRBV9 | CASSERAGYQETQYF | TGTGCCAGCAGCGAGAGGGCGGGGTACCAAGAGACCCAGTACTTC
TRBJ1-1 | NA | NA | 13 | TRBV20-1 | CSARGNLNTEAFF | TGCAGTGCTAGGGGCAACCTGAACACTGAAGCTTTCTTT
TRBJ2-7 | once | NA | 16 | TRBV12-3/TRBV12-4 | CASSGTRGVQSYEQYF | TGTGCCAGCAGTGGCACCAGGGGAGTCCAGTCCTACGAGCAGTACTTC
TRBJ1-2 | NA | NA | 12 | TRBV7-9 | CASTVPVGGYTF | TGTGCCAGCACGGTCCCGGTCGGGGGCTACACCTTC
TRBJ2-7 | few | NA | 16 | TRBV24-1 | CATSDFLPPFSYEQYF | TGTGCCACCAGTGATTTCTTGCCCCCGTTTTCCTACGAGCAGTACTTC
TRBJ2-7 | NA | TRBD2 | 15 | TRBV9 | CASSVGGTSTYEQYF | TGTGCCAGCAGCGTAGGGGGGACTAGCACCTACGAGCAGTACTTC
TRBJ2-3 | NA | NA | 18 | TRBV14 | CASSQDMDWRGRTDTQYF | TGTGCCAGCAGCCAGGATATGGACTGGCGGGGGCGCACAGATACGCAGTATTTT
TRBJ1-2 | many | NA | 14 | TRBV12-3/TRBV12-4 | CASSGTGSLYGYTF | TGTGCCAGCAGTGGGACCGGGTCCCTCTATGGCTACACCTTC
TRBJ1-2 | few | TRBD1 | 16 | TRBV6-6 | CASRLGARGGYYGYTF | TGTGCCAGCAGGCTGGGGGCCAGGGGGGGTTACTATGGCTACACCTTC
TRBJ1-1 | NA | NA | 14 | TRBV29-1 | CSVSSRLQNTEAFF | TGCAGCGTAAGTTCCCGACTCCAGAACACTGAAGCTTTCTTT